Following are 25 T cell receptor beta chains from one sample sequenced in a study of shared clonotypes between healthy human individuals. Profiling relied on immunoSEQ multiplex PCR, and the TCRdb table lists in-frame clones only, not all of them. The repertoire holds about 2,200,000 clones, with 90% to 95% as singletons. Only CD45RO-negative cells positively selected for CCR7 counted as naive CD8 cells, so terminally differentiated effector memory CD45RA+ cells were excluded. Specimen: naive CD8+ T cells from PBMCs. The receptor source for this set is a man aged 18 to 29 in good health. Some clones in this sample may be carry-over from other donors' samples.

The chain carries TRBV29-1 and TRBJ2-7; perhaps D is TRBD1 or TRBD2 (6 bases each). CDR3 size: 14 residues. Deletions cut 6 bases from V and 2 bases from J, with 17 bases between. Germline values: CDR1 SQVTM, CDR2 ANQGSEA. The CDR3 reads CSVAAGQLAYEQYF. The CDR3 region has the DNA TGCAGCGTCGCCGCGGGACAACTAGCCTACGAGCAGTACTTC.

This clone was detected once. V and J are TRBV19 and TRBJ2-1; D possibly corresponds to TRBD2 (6 bases). Germline-derived CDR1 and CDR2 are LNHDA and SQIVND (reference sequence). Trimming pared 5 bases from V and 9 bases from J, leaving 17 bases between. There are 14 residues in the CDR3. CDR3 bases: TGTGCCAGTAGTTTGGGGGGAGCTCCAAGTGAGCAGTTCTTC. Its translation is CASSLGGAPSEQFF.

The CDR3: CATSRGSGEGNTIYF. The CDR3 DNA reads TGTGCCACCAGCAGAGGATCGGGGGAAGGAAACACCATATATTTT. The chain couples TRBV15 to TRBJ1-3; D might be TRBD1 (5 bases). The V gene's germline CDR1 is LNHNV and CDR2 YYDKDF (reference sequence). V was shortened by 1 base and J by 4 bases, with 11 bases between the two germline ends. The CDR3 runs 15 residues.

The rearrangement joins TRBV23-1 to TRBJ2-2, with a possible D match to TRBD1 (6 bases). TRBV23-1 is an ORF; its function is uncertain. Trimming took 2 bases from V and 7 from J, leaving 11 bases between them. The CDR3 consists of 14 residues. The CDR3 is CASSQVRGNGELFF. CDR3 sequence (DNA): TGCGCCAGCAGTCAAGTTAGGGGGAACGGGGAGCTGTTTTTT.

CDR3 bases: TGCGCCAGCAGCCAAGATCTACTAGCGGTCTACAATGAGCAGTTCTTC. This gives the protein CASSQDLLAVYNEQFF. This chain joins TRBV4-3 and TRBJ2-1; 8 nucleotides match TRBD2. V dropped 0 bases and J dropped 3; count of bases not matched to a gene: 4. The CDR3 spans 16 residues. Germline V gene lookup returns CDR1 LGHNA and CDR2 YSLEER.

The genes are TRBV28 and TRBJ2-7; TRBD2 agrees at 7 bases. The CDR3 is 15 amino acids. The germline V gene has CDR1 MDHEN and CDR2 SYDVKM. CDR3 protein: CAWGGPGEGPYEQYF. CDR3 DNA sequence: TGTGCGTGGGGGGGACCTGGAGAGGGGCCCTACGAGCAGTACTTC.

About this clone: In the same sample, other DNA sequences code for this CDR3. The chain recombines TRBV9 with TRBJ2-7; D not resolved. Trimming left V 0 bases short and J 0 bases short, with 7 bases between. The germline V gene encodes CDR1 SGDLS and CDR2 YYNGEE. CDR3 size: 14 residues. CDR3 nucleotide sequence: TGTGCCAGCAGCGTAGGCTCCGGCTCCTACGAGCAGTACTTC. Amino acid sequence: CASSVGSGSYEQYF.

Comment on this clone: Other DNA sequences in the sample encode the same CDR3. The chain links TRBV5-1 to TRBJ2-7; D gene ambiguous. CDR1 SGHRS and CDR2 YFSETQ come from the germline V gene. The CDR3 totals 13 residues. V dropped 0 bases and J dropped 5 bases, with 9 bases sitting between them. The chain's CDR3 is CASSLDRADEQYF. The CDR3 bases are TGCGCCAGCAGCTTGGATAGGGCCGACGAGCAGTACTTC.

The chain employs TRBV4-3 and TRBJ1-1, with a tentative D call TRBD1 (6 bases). The germline gives CDR1 LGHNA, CDR2 YSLEER. This CDR3 is built from 15 residues. V was pared by 6 bases and J by 1 base, with 15 bases between. This CDR3 is CASSDRPAGNTEAFF. CDR3 bases: TGCGCCAGCAGTGACAGGCCCGCGGGGAACACTGAAGCTTTCTTT.

This clone has only a few counts. The chain couples TRBV11-2 to TRBJ1-1, with TRBD1 matching over 7 bases. With V trimmed by 5 bases and J by 1 base, 7 bases remained unmatched. The CDR3 is 15 amino acids. Germline V lookup: CDR1 SGHAT, CDR2 FQNNGV. The CDR3 region has the DNA TGTGCCAGCAGCAACGGACAGGCTAGGAACACTGAAGCTTTCTTT. Protein: CASSNGQARNTEAFF. The full variable domain, with the rest looked up from reference TRBV11-2 and TRBJ1-1, is EAGVAQSPRYKIIEKRQSVAFWCNPISGHATLYWYQQILGQGPKLLIQFQNNGVVDDSQLPKDRFSAERLKGVDSTLKIQPAKLEDSAVYLCASSNGQARNTEAFFGQGTRLTVV.

The J gene is TRBJ2-7, the V gene TRBV7-9, with 7 bases lining up with TRBD1. Germline V gene sequence: CDR1 SEHNR, CDR2 FQNEAQ (reference sequence). This CDR3 has 13 residues. Trimming at V came to 4 bases and at J to 5 bases, leaving 5 bases not matched to a gene. The CDR3 region has the DNA TGTGCCAGCAGCTCGGACAGGAGCAACGAGCAGTACTTC. This gives the protein CASSSDRSNEQYF.

This chain connects TRBV7-3 to TRBJ2-3; D gene uncertain. The CDR3 is made up of 13 amino acids. Germline CDR1 reads SGHTA; CDR2 reads FQGTGA. Trimming removed 2 bases from V and 5 bases from J, with 8 bases in between. The CDR3: CASSLGNLDTQYF. DNA for the CDR3: TGTGCCAGCAGCTTAGGAAACTTAGATACGCAGTATTTT.

The J gene is TRBJ1-1, the V gene TRBV9; TRBD1 agrees at 7 bases. V was pared by 3 bases and J by 5 bases, with 4 bases of the junction left unmatched. In germline, CDR1 is SGDLS, CDR2 YYNGEE. The CDR3 loop spans 13 amino acids. In DNA form, the CDR3 reads TGTGCCAGCAGCGCAGGGGGAGAAACTGAAGCTTTCTTT. This encodes CASSAGGETEAFF.

The chain is built from TRBV6-5 and TRBJ2-1; 8 bases are shared with TRBD2. This CDR3 has 16 amino acids. With 4 bases clipped from V and 10 bases from J, the junction kept 15 bases outside the gene matches. Germline loops: CDR1 MNHEY, CDR2 SVGAGI. CDR3 DNA: TGTGCCAGCAGTTCCCTTCCGGGGGGGAGGGCTGGCGAGCAGTTCTTC. Translating gives CASSSLPGGRAGEQFF.

This clone was observed a single time. The chain is built from TRBV18 and TRBJ1-2; 8 nucleotides align to TRBD1. This CDR3 spans 14 amino acids. CDR1 and CDR2 (germline): KGHSH, LQKENI. Germline trimming cut 6 bases from V and 9 bases from J; bases unmatched to any gene: 12. This chain's CDR3 is CASSPYPGQESYTF. In DNA form, the CDR3 reads TGTGCCAGCTCGCCGTACCCGGGACAGGAGAGCTACACCTTC.

The rearrangement links TRBV29-1 to TRBJ2-2, with 13 bases matching TRBD2. CDR3 length: 17 residues. J was trimmed by 6 bases and V by 1 base; bases with no gene match: 8. CDR1 SQVTM and CDR2 ANQGSEA come from the germline V gene. The CDR3 coding sequence is TGCAGCGTTGAAGGTCCACTAGCGGGAGGGCACGCCGGGGAGCTGTTTTTT. It yields the protein CSVEGPLAGGHAGELFF.

The chain carries TRBV30 and TRBJ2-2; 9 bases match TRBD2. In germline, CDR1 is GTSNPN, CDR2 SVGIG (reference sequence). CDR3 length equals 16 residues. Written as DNA, the CDR3 is TGTGCGCGCGCATCGGGGCTAGCGGGAATAGGCGGGGAGCTGTTTTTT. Translating it yields CARASGLAGIGGELFF.

With respect to this clone: This same CDR3 is encoded by further DNA sequences in the sample. This sequence joins TRBV28 and TRBJ1-5; D unclear. This CDR3 spans 14 amino acids. Germline V gene sequence: CDR1 MDHEN, CDR2 SYDVKM. Trimming took 1 base from V and 3 from J, leaving 7 bases between them. Here the CDR3 reads CASSLFRANQPQHF. As DNA, the CDR3 is TGTGCCAGCAGTTTATTTAGGGCCAATCAGCCCCAGCATTTT. Supplemented by reference TRBV28 and TRBJ1-5, the full variable domain reads DVKVTQSSRYLVKRTGEKVFLECVQDMDHENMFWYRQDPGLGLRLIYFSYDVKMKEKGDIPEGYSVSREKKERFSLILESASTNQTSMYLCASSLFRANQPQHFGDGTRLSIL.

The chain joins TRBV19 to TRBJ2-7, with 7 positions matching TRBD1. Germline loops: CDR1 LNHDA, CDR2 SQIVND (reference sequence). The CDR3 has 14 amino acids. Trimming cost V 5 bases and J 7 bases; bases outside gene matches: 11. For the CDR3, the DNA is TGTGCCAGTAGTTTCCGAGACAGGGTACGGGAGCAGTACTTC. Protein product: CASSFRDRVREQYF.

V usage is TRBV7-9 and J usage is TRBJ2-7; TRBD2 matches at 7 bases. Per germline, CDR1 SEHNR and CDR2 FQNEAQ (reference sequence). The CDR3 has 14 residues. Trimming cost V 3 bases and J 4 bases; bases outside gene matches: 6. The CDR3 nucleotides read TGTGCCAGCAGCTTGGGACTAAAAGGATACGAGCAGTACTTC. Translation gives CASSLGLKGYEQYF.

The rearrangement links TRBV27 to TRBJ1-2, with a weak D call TRBD1 (5 bases). Deletions cut 7 bases from V and 8 bases from J, with 17 bases between. The CDR3 totals 13 residues. Germline V gives CDR1 MNHEY, CDR2 SMNVEV (reference sequence). CDR3 residues: CASTRRAGQGYTF. The CDR3 bases are TGTGCCAGCACCCGTCGGGCAGGGCAAGGCTACACCTTC.

Only one count was recorded for this clone. The CDR3 DNA sequence: TGCAGTACTAGCGGGGCCACCTACAATGAGCAGTTCTTC. The encoded protein is CSTSGATYNEQFF. V is TRBV29-1 and J is TRBJ2-1; TRBD2 matches at 10 bases. The CDR3 totals 13 residues. CDR1 SQVTM and CDR2 ANQGSEA come from the germline V gene.

J is TRBJ1-5 and V is TRBV21-1. TRBV21-1 is a documented pseudogene. The CDR3 is 13 amino acids. The CDR3 is CASSKGRFQPQHF. The CDR3 DNA reads TGTGCCAGCAGCAAAGGAAGGTTTCAGCCCCAGCATTTT.

The genes are TRBV28 and TRBJ1-1; no definite D call. V gave up 4 bases and J gave up 1 base, with 16 bases separating them. Germline V lookup: CDR1 MDHEN, CDR2 SYDVKM. The length of the CDR3 is 16 residues. CDR3 residues: CASSSNRETENTEAFF. DNA for the CDR3: TGTGCCAGCAGTTCTAACCGGGAGACCGAGAACACTGAAGCTTTCTTT.

Comment on this clone: Other DNA sequences in this specimen translate into the identical CDR3. This rearrangement joins TRBV29-1 to TRBJ2-7; tentative D call: TRBD2 (6 bases). With 7 bases removed from V and 3 bases from J, the gap between germline ends came to 10 bases. From germline, CDR1 is SQVTM and CDR2 ANQGSEA. The CDR3 has 11 amino acids. CDR3 DNA: TGCAGCGCCCGGAGGGGCTACGAGCAGTACTTC. It specifies CSARRGYEQYF.